This section outlines one TCR beta chain sequence together with its context. Germline V gene lookup returns CDR1 MNHNY and CDR2 SVGAGI (reference sequence). Trimming left V 7 bases short and J 8 bases short, with 11 bases between. The CDR3 covers 12 residues. This entry is derived from a study of blood T cell repertoires in COVID-19. About the study: Nucleic acid was either cDNA or gDNA, and it came from T cells, B-cell-depleted T cells, or PBMCs.

Per the original methods: For nucleated cells, counts were estimated from reference gene primer amplification. Sequenced by immunoSEQ multiplex PCR; TCRdb stores in-frame clones only, minus some. V and J calls plus clone size are reproduced from that table; the DNA served to infer D and trimming. Altogether some 83,000 clones are present, less than 90% being singletons, with the ten largest covering approximately 5.8%. Sequencing input: peripheral blood. This rearrangement joins TRBV6-6 to TRBJ1-4, with D unresolved. The TCR originated in a man aged 60 to 69 with active or convalescent COVID-19. The DNA for the CDR3 is TGTGCCAGCAATACCCCGGGGGAAAAACTGTTTTTT. This translates into CASNTPGEKLFF.